The source of this T cell receptor (beta chain) is a study of blood T cell repertoires in COVID-19. Study at large: Some COVID-19 samples were acute and others convalescent; all came from the United States, Italy and Spain. T cells, B-cell-depleted T cells, or PBMCs provided the cDNA or gDNA that served as material.

CDR1 and CDR2 from the germline V gene are MGHDK and SYGVNS. The CDR3 contains 15 residues. Trimming took off 6 bases at V and 1 base at J, with 12 bases between the two ends. Authors' methods: Amplified reference gene primers provided the basis for estimating nucleated cell counts. Clones were sequenced by immunoSEQ multiplex PCR, and TCRdb holds only the in-frame ones, with some missing. From that table come the V and J calls and clone size; the DNA was used to work out D and trimming. The data hold some 150,000 clones, with around 82% observed a single time. The sequence was collected from a human donor with acute or convalescent COVID-19. The donor label of this sample is uncertain. The sample consisted of peripheral blood. This chain uses TRBV25-1 with TRBJ1-4; D not resolved. As DNA, the CDR3 is TGTGCCAGCAGCGTCCACAGTGGAACTAATGAAAAACTGTTTTTT. Its protein is CASSVHSGTNEKLFF. The full variable domain, its missing parts supplied by reference TRBV25-1 and TRBJ1-4, is EADIYQTPRYLVIGTGKKITLECSQTMGHDKMYWYQQDPGMELHLIHYSYGVNSTEKGDLSSESTVSRIRTEHFPLTLESARPSHTSQYLCASSVHSGTNEKLFFGSGTQLSVL.